This entry lists 21 T cell receptor beta chains sequenced from one sample in a study of T cells expressing NK-cell markers. After re-calling the 5' RACE reads, TCRdb lists one entry per CDR3 protein, DNA absent. The sample shows 90,000 to 130,000 distinct CDR3 sequences, and around 20% sits with its ten largest clones. Input material: blood T cells: a sorted CD56 or NKG2C T cell subset, CD4+ or CD8+ T cells, or bulk PBMC T cells (not recorded which). Every receptor here comes from a woman between 18 and 70 years old in good health.

The rearrangement joins TRBV5-1 to TRBJ1-3. The CDR3 extends over 15 amino acids. From germline, CDR1 is SGHRS and CDR2 YFSETQ. The CDR3 loop is CASSFDTSSGNTIYF. The full variable domain, completed using reference TRBV5-1 and TRBJ1-3, is KAGVTQTPRYLIKTRGQQVTLSCSPISGHRSVSWYQQTPGQGLQFLFEYFSETQRNKGNFPGRFSGRQFSNSRSEMNVSTLELGDSALYLCASSFDTSSGNTIYFGEGSWLTVV.

The chain has TRBV5-6 and TRBJ1-1; TCRdb outputs TRBD1, but without DNA this stays unchecked. This CDR3 comprises 12 residues. The germline CDR1 and CDR2 sequences are SGHDT and YYEEEE. CDR3: CASNLAGGKAFF.

The rearrangement uses TRBV9 and TRBJ1-4. The CDR3 extends over 14 amino acids. Per germline, CDR1 SGDLS and CDR2 YYNGEE. CDR3 region: CASSGAATNEKLFF.

This chain uses TRBV7-8 with TRBJ2-3; checking the TCRdb D call of TRBD2 is not possible without DNA. Looked up from germline, CDR1 is SGHVS and CDR2 is FQNEAQ. This CDR3 has 16 amino acids. The CDR3 here is CASSYGLAGDVDTQYF.

V is TRBV27 and J is TRBJ1-2; TCRdb indicates TRBD1, and absent DNA this call remains unverified. Germline V gene sequence: CDR1 MNHEY, CDR2 SMNVEV (reference sequence). There are 14 residues in the CDR3. CDR3: CASSLSEGDYGYTF.

The gene calls are TRBV29-1 and TRBJ2-3; the TRBD2 assignment by TCRdb is unverifiable without DNA. The CDR3 sequence is 12 residues long. Germline CDR1 is SQVTM and CDR2 is ANQGSEA. This CDR3 reads CSVVNAGDTQYF.

The V and J genes are TRBV28 and TRBJ2-5; TCRdb lists TRBD2, though no DNA is available to test this call. Per germline, CDR1 MDHEN and CDR2 SYDVKM. The CDR3 has 15 amino acids. CDR3 in amino acids: CASTTSGGIQETQYF.

This rearrangement joins TRBV9 to TRBJ2-5; as DNA is missing, the TRBD1 call by TCRdb cannot be tested. The germline V gene has CDR1 SGDLS and CDR2 YYNGEE. The CDR3 spans 17 residues. CDR3 sequence reads: CASSGGRGGVDQETQYF. Full variable domain (remainder filled in from reference TRBV9 and TRBJ2-5): DSGVTQTPKHLITATGQRVTLRCSPRSGDLSVYWYQQSLDQGLQFLIQYYNGEERAKGNILERFSAQQFPDLHSELNLSSLELGDSALYFCASSGGRGGVDQETQYFGPGTRLLVL.

The chain employs TRBV27 and TRBJ1-3; TCRdb calls TRBD1, which cannot be checked without DNA. The CDR3 is 15 amino acids. CDR1 and CDR2 (germline): MNHEY, SMNVEV (reference sequence). The CDR3 region is CASSLSGGLGNTIYF.

This chain links TRBV6-4 with TRBJ1-1; TCRdb's D call of TRBD1 is untestable without DNA. From germline, CDR1 is MRHNA and CDR2 SNTAGT. The CDR3 sequence is 13 residues long. The CDR3 spells CASSDGANTEAFF.

The CDR3 sequence is CASSEEDRDPEQYF. This sequence joins TRBV2 and TRBJ2-7; the D call from TCRdb, TRBD1, cannot be confirmed without DNA. CDR1 is SNHLY, CDR2 FYNNEI, per germline. CDR3 length equals 14 residues.

The chain employs TRBV18 and TRBJ1-1. Germline lookup yields CDR1 KGHSH and CDR2 LQKENI. The CDR3 loop spans 13 amino acids. CDR3 sequence reads: CASSLGSGTEAFF.

This chain links TRBV29-1 with TRBJ2-1. The CDR3 extends over 12 amino acids. CDR1 is SQVTM and CDR2 is ANQGSEA in the germline V gene. This CDR3 reads CSVEDQSNEQFF.

This chain connects TRBV29-1 to TRBJ2-3; absent DNA, TCRdb's TRBD1 call cannot be checked. The CDR3 contains 15 residues. Per germline, CDR1 SQVTM and CDR2 ANQGSEA. The CDR3 region is CSGRQGRQGTDTQYF.

V and J are TRBV12-3 or TRBV12-4 and TRBJ2-5; absent DNA, TCRdb's TRBD1 call cannot be checked. This CDR3 has 17 residues. CDR3: CASSPPPGFSVKETQYF.

This chain connects TRBV21-1 to TRBJ1-2. TRBV21-1 is flagged as a pseudogene. The CDR3 consists of 15 residues. CDR3 loop: CASSKQEGRDYGYTF.

The chain employs TRBV27 and TRBJ1-5; TCRdb outputs TRBD1, but without DNA this stays unchecked. The length of the CDR3 is 16 residues. Germline CDR1 is MNHEY and CDR2 is SMNVEV (reference sequence). The chain's CDR3 is CASSPLPGTGYQPQHF.

CDR3 protein: CASRPRDRGHNEQFF. The chain recombines TRBV12-3 or TRBV12-4 with TRBJ2-1; TCRdb reports TRBD1, a call that lacks DNA to check it against. The CDR3 runs 15 residues.

The genes are TRBV29-1 and TRBJ2-3; TCRdb names TRBD2, which stays unverified in the absence of DNA. Per the germline V gene, CDR1 is SQVTM and CDR2 is ANQGSEA. This CDR3 region has 11 residues. The CDR3 loop is CSVGPPDTQYF.

This sequence joins TRBV5-6 and TRBJ2-7; lacking DNA, the TRBD1 call made by TCRdb goes unchecked. Per the germline V gene, CDR1 is SGHDT and CDR2 is YYEEEE. This CDR3 has 14 residues. The CDR3 reads CASTLRVLSYEQYF.

The chain combines TRBV11-2 with TRBJ2-2; TCRdb picks TRBD1, but there is no DNA to check that call. The germline V gene has CDR1 SGHAT and CDR2 FQNNGV. This CDR3 has 12 residues. The CDR3 here is CASSPGSGELFF. Filled out from reference TRBV11-2 and TRBJ2-2, the complete variable domain reads EAGVAQSPRYKIIEKRQSVAFWCNPISGHATLYWYQQILGQGPKLLIQFQNNGVVDDSQLPKDRFSAERLKGVDSTLKIQPAKLEDSAVYLCASSPGSGELFFGEGSRLTVL.